The 10 T cell receptor beta chains below come from one sample, sequenced in a study of control samples from healthy donors and cancer patients. Clones were sequenced by immunoSEQ multiplex PCR, and TCRdb holds only the in-frame ones, with some missing. This table has over 150,000 clones, less than 95% appearing once. Sequenced material: PBMCs. All receptors derive from a man aged 55 to 70 with colorectal cancer.

The V and J genes are TRBV2 and TRBJ2-5; 11 bases agree with TRBD1. Germline V gives CDR1 SNHLY, CDR2 FYNNEI. With 3 bases clipped from V and 7 bases from J, the junction kept 7 bases outside the gene matches. The CDR3 length is 15 residues. CDR3 nucleotide sequence: TGTGCCAGCAGTGATAGGACAGGGGGCCAGTTGACCCAGTACTTC. It yields the protein CASSDRTGGQLTQYF.

The genes are TRBV7-2 and TRBJ2-7; TRBD1 or TRBD2 may be the D gene (5 bases each). With 5 bases removed from V and 1 base from J, the gap between germline ends came to 18 bases. The germline gives CDR1 SGHTA, CDR2 FQGNSA. This CDR3 region has 16 residues. The CDR3 DNA sequence: TGTGCCAGCAGCACCGACACCGGGACCGCATCCTACGAGCAGTACTTC. It specifies CASSTDTGTASYEQYF.

The gene calls are TRBV2 and TRBJ2-3, with D perhaps matching TRBD1 or TRBD2 (5 bases each). With 3 bases removed from V and 0 bases from J, the gap between germline ends came to 7 bases. Germline loops: CDR1 SNHLY, CDR2 FYNNEI. CDR3 size: 14 residues. CDR3 amino acids: CASSEGRSTDTQYF. The CDR3 DNA reads TGTGCCAGCAGTGAGGGACGGAGCACAGATACGCAGTATTTT. Filled out from reference TRBV2 and TRBJ2-3, the complete variable domain reads EPEVTQTPSHQVTQMGQEVILRCVPISNHLYFYWYRQILGQKVEFLVSFYNNEISEKSEIFDDQFSVERPDGSNFTLKIRSTKLEDSAMYFCASSEGRSTDTQYFGPGTRLTVL.

The rearrangement joins TRBV5-3 to TRBJ1-5; maybe TRBD1 (6 bases). TRBV5-3 is noted as an ORF with a role that remains uncertain. Trimming shortened V by 4 bases and J by 4 bases, and 15 bases separated the two germline ends. This CDR3 region has 15 residues. This chain's CDR3 is CARSPPRRGNQPQHF. The CDR3 DNA is TGTGCCAGAAGCCCCCCCCGCAGGGGAAATCAGCCCCAGCATTTT.

The chain recombines TRBV7-9 with TRBJ1-5, with 9 bases matching TRBD1. Per germline, CDR1 SEHNR and CDR2 FQNEAQ (reference sequence). This CDR3 is 14 amino acids long. The junction had 6 bases not matched to a gene; V was cut back by 6 bases and J by 6 bases. The DNA for the CDR3 is TGTGCCAGCAGTCCGGGGACAGGGTTTCAGCCCCAGCATTTT. Amino acid sequence: CASSPGTGFQPQHF.

On this clone: Distinct nucleotide sequences in the sample also encode this CDR3. This chain uses TRBV9 with TRBJ1-2, with 10 bases that match TRBD1. CDR3 size: 13 residues. V lost 3 bases and J lost 7; bases outside the gene matches: 3. Germline loops: CDR1 SGDLS, CDR2 YYNGEE. The CDR3 is CASSGQGAGGYTF. CDR3 in DNA: TGTGCCAGCAGCGGACAGGGGGCGGGTGGCTACACCTTC. Full variable domain (missing parts from reference TRBV9 and TRBJ1-2): DSGVTQTPKHLITATGQRVTLRCSPRSGDLSVYWYQQSLDQGLQFLIQYYNGEERAKGNILERFSAQQFPDLHSELNLSSLELGDSALYFCASSGQGAGGYTFGSGTRLTVV.

V is TRBV28 and J is TRBJ1-4, with no clear D. V was pared by 4 bases and J by 0 bases, with 9 bases between. The CDR3 consists of 15 residues. Germline-derived CDR1 and CDR2 are MDHEN and SYDVKM. The DNA for the CDR3 is TGTGCCAGCAGTTGGAACAGCGCAACTAATGAAAAACTGTTTTTT. Protein product: CASSWNSATNEKLFF.

The rearrangement links TRBV12-3 or TRBV12-4 to TRBJ1-6; D is uncertain. This CDR3 region has 13 residues. Trimming removed 6 bases at V and 11 bases at J, with 14 bases between. CDR3: CASSPGRGAPLHF. CDR3 nucleotide sequence: TGTGCCAGCAGCCCCGGGCGCGGGGCACCCCTCCACTTT.

The rearrangement uses TRBV9 and TRBJ2-5, with 8 nucleotides matching TRBD2. The germline CDR1 and CDR2 sequences are SGDLS and YYNGEE. J was trimmed by 2 bases and V by 3 bases; bases with no gene match: 6. The CDR3 is 15 amino acids. Written as DNA, the CDR3 is TGTGCCAGCAGCGCATATAGCGGGGCGCAAGAGACCCAGTACTTC. It is translated as CASSAYSGAQETQYF. Full variable domain (remainder filled in from reference TRBV9 and TRBJ2-5): DSGVTQTPKHLITATGQRVTLRCSPRSGDLSVYWYQQSLDQGLQFLIQYYNGEERAKGNILERFSAQQFPDLHSELNLSSLELGDSALYFCASSAYSGAQETQYFGPGTRLLVL.

The V call is TRBV19, the J call TRBJ2-2; D might be TRBD1 (5 bases). V gave up 6 bases and J gave up 7 bases, with 18 bases separating them. Germline CDR1 reads LNHDA; CDR2 reads SQIVND (reference sequence). The CDR3 consists of 15 residues. CDR3 DNA: TGTGCCAGTAGGCGGCAGGGCGAGATGAGCGGGGAGCTGTTTTTT. Residues: CASRRQGEMSGELFF. The entire variable domain, with the rest obtained from reference TRBV19 and TRBJ2-2, is as follows: DGGITQSPKYLFRKEGQNVTLSCEQNLNHDAMYWYRQDPGQGLRLIYYSQIVNDFQKGDIAEGYSVSREKKESFPLTVTSAQKNPTAFYLCASRRQGEMSGELFFGEGSRLTVL.